This entry features one T cell receptor (beta chain) sequence. Once RNA had been extracted, it was reverse transcribed into cDNA to act as the sequencing template. Clones were sequenced by immunoSEQ multiplex PCR, and TCRdb holds only the in-frame ones, with some missing. The sample records about 12,000 clones, around three fifths being singletons. CDR1 and CDR2 from the germline V gene are SGDLS and YYNGEE. The CDR3 contains 14 residues. With V trimmed by 2 bases and J by 8 bases, 8 bases remained unmatched. Specimens obtained from alopecia areata patients comprised lesional scalp punch biopsies and peripheral blood. The data stem from a study of CD8+ T cells in alopecia areata.

The sequencing sample was made of skin. The rearrangement joins TRBV9 to TRBJ1-1, with TRBD1 matching 8 bases. This receptor was taken from a human donor with alopecia areata. In DNA form, the CDR3 reads TGTGCCAGCAGCGTGACAGGGGCCCGATCAGAAGCTTTCTTT. As protein: CASSVTGARSEAFF.